These 7 T cell receptor beta chains share one sample of origin, sequenced in a study of chemoradiotherapy in HPV16-positive cancers. TCRdb's table, derived via immunoSEQ multiplex PCR, lists solely in-frame clones and lacks some. The profile covers nearly 3,500 clones, with 70% to 90% appearing a single time and approximately 5% taken by the ten largest. The sample here was tumor tissue, taken from a patient who underwent chemoradiotherapy. Source of these receptors: a human donor with HPV-associated anogenital cancer.

The V gene is TRBV27, the J gene TRBJ2-3, with 11 bases identical to TRBD2. CDR3 size: 16 residues. V trimming: 8 bases; J trimming: 4 bases; junction bases outside the gene matches: 11. Per the germline V gene, CDR1 is MNHEY and CDR2 is SMNVEV (reference sequence). The CDR3 spells CASGNLAGGPADTQYF. The CDR3 region has the DNA TGTGCCAGCGGCAATTTAGCGGGAGGGCCGGCAGATACGCAGTATTTT.

The chain uses TRBV10-3 and TRBJ2-3; 8 bases match TRBD1. There are 14 residues in the CDR3. Germline trimming cut 7 bases from V and 7 bases from J; bases unmatched to any gene: 10. CDR1 and CDR2 from the germline V gene are ENHRY and SYGVKD. CDR3 DNA sequence: TGTGCCATCAAGCTCGGGACAGGCCAAAATACGCAGTATTTT. Translated: CAIKLGTGQNTQYF.

This clone turned up a few times. The rearrangement uses TRBV2 and TRBJ1-1; the D gene is possibly TRBD1 (5 bases). The ends were cut back, 4 bases at V and 6 bases at J, with 12 bases in the middle. Germline V gene data show CDR1 as SNHLY and CDR2 as FYNNEI. The CDR3 length is 13 residues. In DNA, the CDR3 is TGTGCCAGCAGTGTGGGACCCCAACCTGAAGCTTTCTTT. The encoded protein is CASSVGPQPEAFF.

The rearrangement uses TRBV5-1 and TRBJ1-1, with D possibly TRBD1 on 5 matching bases. Trimming shortened V by 9 bases and J by 0 bases, and 12 bases separated the two germline ends. The CDR3 consists of 13 residues. Germline CDR1 is SGHRS and CDR2 is YFSETQ. The CDR3 sequence is CATSAGMNTEAFF. The CDR3, as DNA: TGCGCCACCTCGGCAGGGATGAACACTGAAGCTTTCTTT.

In nucleotides, the CDR3 is TGTGCCAGCAGCTTAGTCGGGACAGGGCCCAATGAGCAGTTCTTC. Its protein is CASSLVGTGPNEQFF. This chain connects TRBV11-3 to TRBJ2-1; 9 bases align to TRBD1. The CDR3 runs to 15 residues. Germline CDR1 and CDR2: SGHNT and YENEEA. J lost 6 bases, V lost 1 base, and 4 bases had no gene match.

This rearrangement joins TRBV28 to TRBJ2-1; the D gene is possibly TRBD1 (6 bases). V lost 7 bases and J 0 bases, leaving 16 bases between the germline ends. The CDR3 covers 16 residues. The germline gives CDR1 MDHEN, CDR2 SYDVKM. CDR3 residues: CASKRGEGVSYNEQFF. The CDR3 nucleotides read TGTGCCAGCAAGCGAGGTGAGGGGGTCTCCTACAATGAGCAGTTCTTC.

The genes are TRBV6-8 and TRBJ1-1, with D hard to call. Germline V CDR1 and CDR2: MNHGY, SAAAGT. Trimming removed 4 bases from V and 7 bases from J, with 4 bases in between. This CDR3 is built from 10 residues. CDR3 sequence reads: CASSCSEAFF. In DNA, the CDR3 is TGTGCCAGCAGTTGCAGTGAAGCTTTCTTT.